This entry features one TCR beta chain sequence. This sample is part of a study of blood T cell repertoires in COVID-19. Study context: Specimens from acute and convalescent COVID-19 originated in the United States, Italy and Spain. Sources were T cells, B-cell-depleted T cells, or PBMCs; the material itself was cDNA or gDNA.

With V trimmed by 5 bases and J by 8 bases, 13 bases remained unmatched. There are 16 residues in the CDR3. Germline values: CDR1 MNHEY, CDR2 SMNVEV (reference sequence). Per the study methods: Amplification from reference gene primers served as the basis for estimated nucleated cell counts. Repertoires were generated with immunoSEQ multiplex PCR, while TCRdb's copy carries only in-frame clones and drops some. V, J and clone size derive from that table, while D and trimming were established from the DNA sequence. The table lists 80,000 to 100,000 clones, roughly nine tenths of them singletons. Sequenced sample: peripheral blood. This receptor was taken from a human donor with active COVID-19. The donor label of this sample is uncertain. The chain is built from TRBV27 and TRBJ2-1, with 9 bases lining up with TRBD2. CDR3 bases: TGTGCCAGCAGTCCACCCGGACTAGCGCGAACAGATGAGCAGTTCTTC. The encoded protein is CASSPPGLARTDEQFF.